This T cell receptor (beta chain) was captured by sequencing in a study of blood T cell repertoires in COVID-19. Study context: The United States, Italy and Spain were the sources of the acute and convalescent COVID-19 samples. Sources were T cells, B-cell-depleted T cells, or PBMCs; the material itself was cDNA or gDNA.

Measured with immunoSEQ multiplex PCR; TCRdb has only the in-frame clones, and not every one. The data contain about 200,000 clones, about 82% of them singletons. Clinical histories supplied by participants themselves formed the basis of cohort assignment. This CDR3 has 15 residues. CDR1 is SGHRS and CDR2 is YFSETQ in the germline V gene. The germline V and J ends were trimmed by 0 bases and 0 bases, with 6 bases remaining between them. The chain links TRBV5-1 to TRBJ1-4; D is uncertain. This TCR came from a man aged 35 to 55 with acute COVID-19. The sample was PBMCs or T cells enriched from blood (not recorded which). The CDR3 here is CASSLAGATNEKLFF. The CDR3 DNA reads TGCGCCAGCAGCTTGGCCGGGGCAACTAATGAAAAACTGTTTTTT.